The count of the clone carrying this T cell receptor beta chain is one. What it binds is not known. The CDR3 is 12 amino acids. The V gene lost 4 bases and the J gene lost 5 bases, with 9 bases spanning the gap. The germline CDR1 and CDR2 sequences are SNHLY and FYNNEI. The source of the sample is a study of cytomegalovirus exposure and HLA in healthy donors. Regarding the study as a whole: In a later analysis, a genetic analysis reported fewer productive-TCR N-insertions in an Asian-associated ancestry cluster than the cohort average.

Vbeta (60) and Jbeta (13) primers were used in the PCR. Authors' processing steps: Later, an analysis found tens of millions of unique TCR beta chains, and 9.5 million to 12 million of these were shared. Profiling relied on immunoSEQ multiplex PCR, and the TCRdb table lists in-frame clones only, not all of them. The V and J calls and clone size come from that table; D and trimming were worked out from the DNA. The sample carries some 150,000 clones, 75% to 80% recorded once. The clonotype originates from a male donor in good health and CMV-seronegative. Material for sequencing was PBMCs. The chain employs TRBV2 and TRBJ2-7; a weak D match, TRBD1 (6 bases). This chain's CDR3 is CASSVQGNEQYF. CDR3 nucleotide sequence: TGTGCCAGCAGTGTACAGGGCAACGAGCAGTACTTC.